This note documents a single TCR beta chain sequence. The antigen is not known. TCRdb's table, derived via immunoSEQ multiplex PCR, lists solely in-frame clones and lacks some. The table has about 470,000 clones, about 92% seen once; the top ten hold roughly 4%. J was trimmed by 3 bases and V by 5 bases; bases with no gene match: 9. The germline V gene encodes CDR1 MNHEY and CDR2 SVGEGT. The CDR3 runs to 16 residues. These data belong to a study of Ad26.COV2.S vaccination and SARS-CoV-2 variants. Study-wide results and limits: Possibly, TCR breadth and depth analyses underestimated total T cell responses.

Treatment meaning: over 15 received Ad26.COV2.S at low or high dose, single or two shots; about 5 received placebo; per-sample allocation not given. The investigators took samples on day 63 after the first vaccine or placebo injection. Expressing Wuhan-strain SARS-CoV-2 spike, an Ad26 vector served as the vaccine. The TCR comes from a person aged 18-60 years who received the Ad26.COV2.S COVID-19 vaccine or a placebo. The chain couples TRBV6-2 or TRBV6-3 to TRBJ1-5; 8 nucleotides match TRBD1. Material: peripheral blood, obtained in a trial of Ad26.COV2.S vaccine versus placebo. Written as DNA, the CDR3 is TGTGCCAGCAGTGTCCGTGGACAGGGAATCAATCAGCCCCAGCATTTT. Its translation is CASSVRGQGINQPQHF.